The 31 T cell receptor beta chains in this list originate from one sample, sequenced in a study of blood T cell repertoires in COVID-19. TCRdb's copy holds only in-frame clones and misses some; the assay was immunoSEQ multiplex PCR. The data hold about 94,000 clones, with around three quarters observed a single time. The sample consisted of peripheral blood. The receptors here all came from a human donor in a cohort sampled during active COVID-19.

The sample holds a few counts of this clone. The chain couples TRBV2 to TRBJ2-7; the D gene is possibly TRBD2 (6 bases). Germline CDR1 reads SNHLY; CDR2 reads FYNNEI. The CDR3 is made up of 15 amino acids. V was trimmed by 3 bases and J by 3 bases, leaving 15 bases between them. In DNA, the CDR3 is TGTGCCAGCAGTGATTTCACGGGAGACAACTACGAGCAGTACTTC. As protein: CASSDFTGDNYEQYF.

The rearrangement uses TRBV19 and TRBJ1-3; unclear D gene. The V gene's germline CDR1 is LNHDA and CDR2 SQIVND (reference sequence). V lost 5 bases and J lost 0, with 14 bases in between. The CDR3 has 16 residues. The CDR3: CASSADLGSSGNTIYF. The CDR3 region has the DNA TGTGCCAGTAGTGCTGACCTCGGGAGCTCTGGAAACACCATATATTTT.

The CDR3 is CASSVQETQYF. Here the CDR3 DNA reads TGTGCCAGCAGTGTACAAGAGACCCAGTACTTC. The chain recombines TRBV25-1 with TRBJ2-5; no definite D call. Trimming took off 4 bases at V and 2 bases at J, with 2 bases between the two ends. Germline V gene sequence: CDR1 MGHDK, CDR2 SYGVNS. The CDR3 runs 11 residues.

This clone was counted once. This chain uses TRBV18 with TRBJ2-7; perhaps TRBD1 as D (6 bases). Trimming shortened V by 3 bases and J by 3 bases, and 18 bases separated the two germline ends. This CDR3 is 16 amino acids long. Germline V gene data show CDR1 as KGHSH and CDR2 as LQKENI. CDR3 in amino acids: CASSPRRTEFHYEQYF. CDR3 sequence (DNA): TGTGCCAGCTCACCCCGGCGGACAGAGTTCCACTACGAGCAGTACTTC.

The rearrangement joins TRBV2 to TRBJ1-1; D gene ambiguous. Germline V gives CDR1 SNHLY, CDR2 FYNNEI. The CDR3 sequence is 12 residues long. Trimming took off 6 bases at V and 6 bases at J, with 11 bases between the two ends. The CDR3 coding sequence is TGTGCCAGCAGCCCTGCGGCTTCTGAAGCTTTCTTT. It encodes CASSPAASEAFF.

The chain carries TRBV28 and TRBJ1-5, with D unclear. CDR1 MDHEN and CDR2 SYDVKM come from the germline V gene. This CDR3 region has 11 residues. V dropped 3 bases and J dropped 11 bases, with 8 bases sitting between them. CDR3 nucleotide sequence: TGTGCCAGCAGTTTCCCCCCAGCCCAGCATTTT. Encoded protein: CASSFPPAQHF. Drawing the rest from reference TRBV28 and TRBJ1-5, the complete variable domain is DVKVTQSSRYLVKRTGEKVFLECVQDMDHENMFWYRQDPGLGLRLIYFSYDVKMKEKGDIPEGYSVSREKKERFSLILESASTNQTSMYLCASSFPPAQHFGDGTRLSIL.

This chain links TRBV27 with TRBJ1-1; D gene uncertain. This CDR3 contains 13 residues. Germline V gene lookup returns CDR1 MNHEY and CDR2 SMNVEV (reference sequence). The V gene lost 5 bases and the J gene lost 4 bases, with 11 bases spanning the gap. The CDR3 bases are TGTGCCAGCAGTCCTGAGGCGCTCACTGAAGCTTTCTTT. Encoded protein: CASSPEALTEAFF.

V and J are TRBV9 and TRBJ2-7; the D is unclear. Germline V lookup: CDR1 SGDLS, CDR2 YYNGEE. Trimming pared 0 bases from V and 2 bases from J, leaving 12 bases between. The CDR3 consists of 15 residues. DNA of the CDR3: TGTGCCAGCAGCGTAGCCCCCCGCGAGACCTACGAGCAGTACTTC. Protein: CASSVAPRETYEQYF. Full variable domain (remainder filled in from reference TRBV9 and TRBJ2-7): DSGVTQTPKHLITATGQRVTLRCSPRSGDLSVYWYQQSLDQGLQFLIQYYNGEERAKGNILERFSAQQFPDLHSELNLSSLELGDSALYFCASSVAPRETYEQYFGPGTRLTVT.

This sequence joins TRBV4-3 and TRBJ1-2, with 10 bases matching TRBD1. CDR1 is LGHNA and CDR2 is YSLEER in the germline V gene. With V trimmed by 4 bases and J by 7 bases, 15 bases remained unmatched. The CDR3 has 17 amino acids. The CDR3 loop is CASSRIGTGADSGGYTF. DNA of the CDR3: TGCGCCAGCAGCCGGATTGGGACAGGGGCCGACTCGGGTGGCTACACCTTC.

V usage is TRBV9 and J usage is TRBJ2-7; D might be TRBD1 (5 bases). Germline V gives CDR1 SGDLS, CDR2 YYNGEE. This CDR3 region has 14 residues. Trimming took 3 bases from V and 2 from J, leaving 12 bases between them. The CDR3 spells CASSDRFPPYEQYF. The CDR3 DNA reads as TGTGCCAGCAGCGACAGGTTCCCTCCCTACGAGCAGTACTTC.

The rearrangement uses TRBV29-1 and TRBJ2-4; D gene ambiguous. V gave up 4 bases and J gave up 5 bases, with 9 bases separating them. The CDR3 is made up of 12 amino acids. Germline V lookup: CDR1 SQVTM, CDR2 ANQGSEA. The CDR3 sequence: CSVVPFENIQYF. The CDR3, as DNA: TGCAGCGTTGTCCCGTTCGAAAACATTCAGTACTTC.

The gene calls are TRBV24-1 and TRBJ1-4, with 7 positions matching TRBD1. The J segment lost 8 bases and the V segment lost 7 bases, leaving 9 bases of the junction unmatched. CDR1 and CDR2 from the germline V gene are KGHDR and SFDVKD. The CDR3 extends over 14 amino acids. The CDR3 loop is CATSPGGQGEKLFF. For the CDR3, the DNA is TGTGCCACCAGCCCAGGGGGGCAGGGGGAAAAACTGTTTTTT.

The rearrangement links TRBV10-3 to TRBJ1-4; TRBD1 agrees at 10 bases. The CDR3 runs 16 residues. J gave up 3 bases and V 11 bases, and 12 bases lay outside the gene matches. Germline lookup yields CDR1 ENHRY and CDR2 SYGVKD. The CDR3 nucleotides read TGTGCCCAGCTGACAGGGGGCGTGCATTCTAATGAAAAACTGTTTTTT. Its protein product is CAQLTGGVHSNEKLFF.

In its sample, this clone was seen a few times. The chain combines TRBV4-1 with TRBJ2-7; 14 positions match TRBD2. With 4 bases clipped from V and 4 bases from J, the junction kept 3 bases outside the gene matches. This CDR3 comprises 15 residues. CDR1 MGHRA and CDR2 YSYEKL come from the germline V gene. This chain's CDR3 is CASSPGLAGGYEQYF. Written as DNA, the CDR3 is TGCGCCAGCAGCCCTGGACTAGCGGGAGGTTACGAGCAGTACTTC.

The V and J genes are TRBV7-3 and TRBJ2-3; 7 bases are shared with TRBD2. The germline CDR1 and CDR2 sequences are SGHTA and FQGTGA. The CDR3 is made up of 15 amino acids. V lost 1 base, J lost 4 bases, and 5 bases stayed unmatched. The CDR3 coding sequence is TGTGCCAGCAGCTTAAGCGCTAGCGGTGCAGATACGCAGTATTTT. Encoded protein: CASSLSASGADTQYF.

The chain joins TRBV18 to TRBJ2-7, with 10 nucleotides matching TRBD2. After removal of 0 bases from V and 1 base from J, the junction contained 3 bases not matched to a gene. In germline, CDR1 is KGHSH, CDR2 LQKENI. This CDR3 has 16 amino acids. The CDR3 loop reads CASSPPFSGRSYEQYF. The CDR3 region has the DNA TGTGCCAGCTCACCACCCTTTAGCGGGAGGTCCTACGAGCAGTACTTC.

This sequence joins TRBV7-2 and TRBJ2-6; D is possibly TRBD2 (6 bases). This CDR3 region has 18 residues. Germline V gene sequence: CDR1 SGHTA, CDR2 FQGNSA. Trimming stripped 0 bases from V and 1 base from J, with 13 bases between. In nucleotides, the CDR3 is TGTGCCAGCAGCTTAGCGCGGGGACGGCTGTCTGGGGCCAACGTCCTGACTTTC. Its translation: CASSLARGRLSGANVLTF.

The chain couples TRBV27 to TRBJ2-7, with 11 bases aligning to TRBD2. Germline V gene data show CDR1 as MNHEY and CDR2 as SMNVEV (reference sequence). The CDR3 covers 17 residues. The junction had 11 bases not matched to a gene; V was cut back by 2 bases and J by 5 bases. Here the CDR3 reads CASSLAQLAGVRDEQYF. Written as DNA, the CDR3 is TGTGCCAGCAGTTTAGCGCAACTAGCGGGAGTAAGGGACGAGCAGTACTTC.

This clone was counted only a few times. This chain uses TRBV14 with TRBJ1-2; unclear D gene. CDR3 size: 13 residues. V was cut by 3 bases and J by 8 bases, with 13 bases left in between. Germline CDR1 reads SGHDN; CDR2 reads FVKESK. Here the CDR3 reads CASSHQIVEGYTF. DNA for the CDR3: TGTGCCAGCAGCCACCAGATAGTGGAGGGCTACACCTTC. The complete variable domain, with remaining parts taken from reference TRBV14 and TRBJ1-2, reads EAGVTQFPSHSVIEKGQTVTLRCDPISGHDNLYWYRRVMGKEIKFLLHFVKESKQDESGMPNNRFLAERTGGTYSTLKVQPAELEDSGVYFCASSHQIVEGYTFGSGTRLTVV.

The CDR3 DNA follows: TGTGCCAGCAGCGCCCTGAGCTCTGGAAACACCATATATTTT. It codes for CASSALSSGNTIYF. The genes are TRBV9 and TRBJ1-3; D gene uncertain. Germline CDR1 is SGDLS and CDR2 is YYNGEE. The CDR3 is 14 amino acids. Trimming shortened V by 3 bases and J by 0 bases, and 7 bases separated the two germline ends.

Details on this clone: The same CDR3 also results from other DNA sequences found in this sample. V gene TRBV3-1 (or the pseudogene TRBV3-2) combines with J gene TRBJ1-1; 8 positions match TRBD1. Germline CDR1 reads LGHDT; CDR2 reads YNNKEL (reference sequence). V was pared by 3 bases and J by 5 bases, with 2 bases of the junction left unmatched. There are 13 residues in the CDR3. The CDR3 loop reads CASSQTGVTEAFF. The CDR3 DNA is TGTGCCAGCAGCCAGACAGGGGTTACTGAAGCTTTCTTT.

The rearrangement links TRBV5-1 to TRBJ1-2; D possibly corresponds to TRBD1 (6 bases). The CDR3 has 14 residues. The germline V and J ends were trimmed by 4 bases and 8 bases, with 18 bases remaining between them. Germline assignment: CDR1 SGHRS and CDR2 YFSETQ. For the CDR3, the DNA is TGCGCCAGCAGCGGGGGCGAGTCAAGTGAAGGCTACACCTTC. This sequence encodes CASSGGESSEGYTF.

The gene calls are TRBV9 and TRBJ1-1, with unresolved D. The CDR3 sequence is 15 residues long. The V and J ends lost 0 bases and 7 bases respectively, with 16 bases between them. The germline gives CDR1 SGDLS, CDR2 YYNGEE. Here the CDR3 reads CASSVDMSGGVEAFF. In DNA, the CDR3 is TGTGCCAGCAGCGTAGACATGTCGGGTGGAGTTGAAGCTTTCTTT. Looking up the rest from reference TRBV9 and TRBJ1-1 gives the full variable domain: DSGVTQTPKHLITATGQRVTLRCSPRSGDLSVYWYQQSLDQGLQFLIQYYNGEERAKGNILERFSAQQFPDLHSELNLSSLELGDSALYFCASSVDMSGGVEAFFGQGTRLTVV.

The chain recombines TRBV19 with TRBJ1-5; perhaps TRBD1 as D (6 bases). Germline V gives CDR1 LNHDA, CDR2 SQIVND (reference sequence). Deletions cut 4 bases from V and 6 bases from J, with 13 bases between. The CDR3 covers 14 residues. The CDR3 DNA reads as TGTGCCAGTAGTACACCGGGACACGGTCAGCCCCAGCATTTT. Its protein product is CASSTPGHGQPQHF.

J is TRBJ2-7 and V is TRBV4-1, with 8 nucleotides matching TRBD1. V lost 0 bases, J lost 1 base, and 11 bases stayed unmatched. This CDR3 contains 18 residues. From germline, CDR1 is MGHRA and CDR2 YSYEKL. The CDR3 reads CASSQDEYGQGKSYEQYF. The CDR3 DNA follows: TGCGCCAGCAGCCAAGACGAATATGGACAGGGAAAGTCCTACGAGCAGTACTTC.

The chain uses TRBV3-1 (or the pseudogene TRBV3-2) and TRBJ2-3; D call uncertain. There are 12 residues in the CDR3. Germline V CDR1 and CDR2: LGHDT, YNNKEL (reference sequence). V was trimmed by 6 bases and J by 6 bases, leaving 10 bases between them. CDR3 residues: CASSSESDTQYF. CDR3 sequence (DNA): TGTGCCAGCAGTTCGGAGTCTGATACGCAGTATTTT.

Only one count was recorded for this clone. The chain recombines TRBV3-1 (or the pseudogene TRBV3-2) with TRBJ2-1; D may be TRBD2 (6 bases). From germline, CDR1 is LGHDT and CDR2 YNNKEL (reference sequence). The CDR3 totals 12 residues. V lost 6 bases and J 8 bases, leaving 11 bases between the germline ends. The CDR3 here is CASRAGWDEQFF. The DNA of the CDR3 is TGTGCCAGCAGGGCGGGGTGGGATGAGCAGTTCTTC.

This chain connects TRBV21-1 to TRBJ2-2; the table gives TRBD1 as D, unverified against the DNA. TRBV21-1 counts as a pseudogene. The CDR3 consists of 16 residues. CDR3 amino acids: CASSTRDRSYTGELFF. CDR3 coding DNA: TGTGCCAGCAGCACCCGGGACAGGTCGTACACCGGGGAGCTGTTTTTT.

V and J are TRBV14 and TRBJ2-1, with 9 bases identical to TRBD2. Losses at the gene ends were 2 bases for V and 7 bases for J; bases not matched to a gene: 6. CDR3 length: 15 amino acids. Germline assignment: CDR1 SGHDN and CDR2 FVKESK. As DNA, the CDR3 is TGTGCCAGCAGCCAACCTAGCGGGATGAGGAATGAGCAGTTCTTC. It yields the protein CASSQPSGMRNEQFF.

There are a few counts of this clone. V gene TRBV19 combines with J gene TRBJ1-4, with D maybe TRBD1 (6 bases). Germline loops: CDR1 LNHDA, CDR2 SQIVND (reference sequence). Trimming removed 4 bases at V and 7 bases at J, with 13 bases between. This CDR3 spans 14 amino acids. CDR3 protein: CASSTTGLGEKLFF. The CDR3 DNA is TGTGCCAGTAGTACCACAGGGTTAGGTGAAAAACTGTTTTTT.

This clone was detected only once. The chain combines TRBV28 with TRBJ2-7, with TRBD2 as a possible D gene (5 bases). The germline V gene has CDR1 MDHEN and CDR2 SYDVKM. The CDR3 is 12 amino acids. Deletions cut 5 bases from V and 7 bases from J, with 12 bases between. This CDR3 is CASSQLSGEQYF. CDR3 coding DNA: TGTGCCAGCAGTCAACTATCGGGGGAGCAGTACTTC.